Given below is one T cell receptor beta chain in context. Its antigen is unknown. V lost 3 bases and J lost 0; bases outside the gene matches: 3. CDR3 length: 16 amino acids. In germline, CDR1 is LGHNA, CDR2 YNFKEQ. Time point of the sample: week 23, last vaccination. Each dose delivered 300 ug of mutant IDH1 20-mer peptide subcutaneously with imiquimod. This sample was included in a study of a mutant IDH1 vaccine in newly diagnosed glioma. In the study overall: Initiation of the vaccine course occurred 4-6 weeks after radiotherapy alone, or alongside temozolomide cycles.

TCRdb keeps only in-frame clones here, not all; method: immunoSEQ multiplex PCR. This sample carries around 60,000 clones, about 85% of them seen once, and the ten largest clones take over 4%. This receptor was identified in a man aged 25 to 40 with glioma. Specimen: PBMCs, collected from a glioma patient whose treatment included an IDH1 peptide vaccine. This rearrangement joins TRBV4-2 to TRBJ1-4, with 8 nucleotides matching TRBD1. CDR3 sequence reads: CASSQMDRATNEKLFF. CDR3 sequence (DNA): TGTGCCAGCAGCCAGATGGACAGGGCAACTAATGAAAAACTGTTTTTT.